This TCR beta chain emerged from a study of PD-1 blockade in mismatch repair-deficient tumors (TCRdb year 2017). At the level of the whole study: Between late 2013 and late 2016, 86 consecutive patients with about 12 mismatch repair-deficient cancer types, all previously treated and progressing, were enrolled in the trial. Tumor-associated T cell clones in the peripheral blood of patients responding to PD-1 blockade were tracked using deep sequencing of TCR CDR3 regions. Broad study findings and their caveats: Tumor-resident clones, often undetectable in blood before treatment, expanded rapidly after pembrolizumab and then contracted, generally before radiologic responses.

Worth noting for this clone: No cognate antigen has been identified for it. An end of the junction does not agree with germline; a read error may underlie this.

CDR1 and CDR2 (SEHNR, FQNEAQ) derive from the germline V gene (reference sequence). The CDR3, cysteine through phenylalanine, is 12 amino acids long. Left in the record is the CDR3 DNA by itself, 36 bases read in frame from the first base. For every enrolled patient, mismatch repair deficiency was confirmed by either polymerase chain reaction or immunohistochemistry. TCR sequencing was carried out for a few patients who responded to pembrolizumab therapy. In the phase II trial, pembrolizumab PD-1 blockade was tested prospectively in advanced mismatch repair-deficient cancers, no matter which tissue of origin the cancers came from. Peripheral blood T cell samples were gathered serially, both before PD-1 blockade started and at multiple time points afterward. Blood sampling time points were reported as weeks after the first dose of pembrolizumab. Library construction relied on the immunoSEQ multiplex PCR assay. The source is immuneACCESS, and TCRdb retained only in-frame sequences with V and J called. Part of the clones is not carried over; for the studies checked, unresolved V genes explain less than half of this, and the remainder is unexplained. The sample table shows some 120,000 clones, and more than 70% are seen once. 10% to 15% of the sample lies in the top ten.

The TCR originated in an adult with mismatch repair-deficient cancer. The chain employs TRBV7-9 and TRBJ2-5, with the D segment identity uncertain. The input for sequencing was peripheral blood, taken just under 74 weeks after starting pembrolizumab. Here is the DNA: TGTGCCAGCAGCTTAGCACCGGAGAACCAGTACTTC. It codes for CASSLAPENQYF.